The entry below gives a single T cell receptor beta chain sequence along with its context. This record comes from a study of blood T cell repertoires in COVID-19. Across the study: Donors in the United States, Italy and Spain gave samples during acute or convalescent COVID-19. From T cells, B-cell-depleted T cells, or PBMCs came the material, which was cDNA or gDNA.

In the authors' workflow: Estimation of nucleated cell counts was performed using reference gene primer amplification. Data came from immunoSEQ multiplex PCR; TCRdb stores just in-frame clones and leaves some out. The V and J calls and the clone size are those of that table, but D and trimming were determined from the DNA. The data contain 200,000 to 250,000 clones, about 86% of them singletons. The CDR3 spans 14 residues. Trimming cost V 4 bases and J 1 base; bases outside gene matches: 3. CDR1 and CDR2 from the germline V gene are SGHDT and YYEEEE. The TCR was taken from a man between 18 and 29 years old with active or convalescent COVID-19. Sequenced material: peripheral blood. V and J are TRBV5-6 and TRBJ2-7; TRBD1 agrees at 9 bases. This CDR3 is CASSGGQGSYEQYF. The CDR3 DNA is TGTGCCAGCAGCGGGGGACAGGGTTCCTACGAGCAGTACTTC.